These T cell receptor beta chains were read from a single sample in a study of neurological immune-mediated disorders. Each CDR3 protein gets one entry after TCRdb re-called the 5' RACE reads with MiXCR. Here the sample spans approximately 50,000 distinct CDR3 sequences, about a tenth being singletons. Material: PBMCs. These receptors all come from a man between 70 and 80 years old with HTLV-1-associated myelopathy (HAM/TSP). CDR3s include the opening cysteine and the closing phenylalanine or tryptophan. The D gene is left open where the match is weak. Clone sizes are given selectively: once, few, many, or a class where the clone is expanded.

V gene: TRBV20-1
clone size: many
J gene: TRBJ2-5
D gene: -
CDR3 protein: CSARTRGTQYF
CDR3 DNA: TGCAGTGCTAGGACTAGAGGGACCCAGTACTTC

V gene: TRBV20-1
clone size: many
J gene: TRBJ1-1
D gene: -
CDR3 protein: CSAQQGNTEAFF
CDR3 DNA: TGCAGTGCGCAACAGGGAAACACTGAAGCTTTCTTT

V gene: TRBV5-1
clone size: -
J gene: TRBJ2-5
D gene: -
CDR3 protein: CASSLATDNQETQYF
CDR3 DNA: TGCGCCAGCAGCTTGGCGACAGACAACCAAGAGACCCAGTACTTC

V gene: TRBV20-1
clone size: many
J gene: TRBJ2-7
D gene: TRBD1
CDR3 protein: CSADLGQGNEQYF
CDR3 DNA: TGCAGTGCTGACCTGGGACAGGGAAACGAGCAGTACTTC

V gene: TRBV5-5
clone size: many
J gene: TRBJ2-6
D gene: -
CDR3 protein: CASSSRETGANVLTF
CDR3 DNA: TGTGCCAGCAGCTCCAGGGAAACTGGGGCCAACGTCCTGACTTTC

V gene: TRBV10-2
clone size: many
J gene: TRBJ2-7
D gene: -
CDR3 protein: CASTSQGFYEQYF
CDR3 DNA: TGCGCCAGCACCTCACAGGGATTTTACGAGCAGTACTTC

V gene: TRBV5-6
clone size: many
J gene: TRBJ1-2
D gene: -
CDR3 protein: CASSLGMGNYGYTF
CDR3 DNA: TGTGCCAGCAGCTTGGGTATGGGGAACTATGGCTACACCTTC

V gene: TRBV7-2
clone size: many
J gene: TRBJ2-1
D gene: TRBD2
CDR3 protein: CASTVGAAGGYNEQFF
CDR3 DNA: TGTGCCAGCACCGTAGGGGCTGCGGGAGGCTACAATGAGCAGTTCTTC

V gene: TRBV5-1
clone size: many
J gene: TRBJ2-2
D gene: -
CDR3 protein: CASMVGSGGELFF
CDR3 DNA: TGCGCCAGCATGGTGGGATCTGGCGGGGAGCTGTTTTTT

V gene: TRBV6-2/TRBV6-3
clone size: medium-sized
J gene: TRBJ1-1
D gene: TRBD1
CDR3 protein: CASSRTGNMMNTEAFF
CDR3 DNA: TGTGCCAGCAGTCGGACAGGGAATATGATGAACACTGAAGCTTTCTTT

V gene: TRBV5-1
clone size: -
J gene: TRBJ2-2
D gene: -
CDR3 protein: CASLRDWGSGELFF
CDR3 DNA: TGCGCCAGCCTCCGGGACTGGGGATCGGGGGAGCTGTTTTTT

V gene: TRBV7-2
clone size: many
J gene: TRBJ2-6
D gene: -
CDR3 protein: CASSIGTGANVLTF
CDR3 DNA: TGTGCCAGCAGCATAGGGACTGGGGCCAACGTCCTGACTTTC

V gene: TRBV18
clone size: -
J gene: TRBJ1-1
D gene: -
CDR3 protein: CASSQGRSGPNTEAFF
CDR3 DNA: TGTGCCAGCTCGCAGGGAAGATCAGGGCCGAACACTGAAGCTTTCTTT

V gene: TRBV20-1
clone size: many
J gene: TRBJ2-1
D gene: -
CDR3 protein: CSAYGRGRPRNEQFF
CDR3 DNA: TGCAGTGCTTACGGAAGAGGCAGACCGAGAAATGAGCAGTTCTTC

V gene: TRBV11-2
clone size: many
J gene: TRBJ2-5
D gene: TRBD2
CDR3 protein: CASSRGLAGGPSSTETQYF
CDR3 DNA: TGTGCCAGCAGCCGGGGACTAGCGGGAGGGCCCTCTAGTACGGAGACCCAGTACTTC

V gene: TRBV6-1
clone size: many
J gene: TRBJ2-7
D gene: -
CDR3 protein: CASSITRDYEQYF
CDR3 DNA: TGTGCCAGCAGTATAACTAGAGACTACGAGCAGTACTTC

V gene: TRBV20-1
clone size: many
J gene: TRBJ2-1
D gene: TRBD2
CDR3 protein: CSARESGRTGNEQFF
CDR3 DNA: TGCAGTGCTAGGGAGAGCGGGAGGACGGGAAATGAGCAGTTCTTC

V gene: TRBV20-1
clone size: many
J gene: TRBJ2-1
D gene: TRBD2
CDR3 protein: CSARDLAGVGEQFF
CDR3 DNA: TGCAGTGCTAGAGATCTCGCGGGAGTAGGGGAGCAGTTCTTC

V gene: TRBV10-3
clone size: many
J gene: TRBJ2-5
D gene: -
CDR3 protein: CAIGGDTETQYF
CDR3 DNA: TGTGCCATCGGGGGGGACACAGAGACCCAGTACTTC

V gene: TRBV6-6
clone size: many
J gene: TRBJ2-2
D gene: TRBD2
CDR3 protein: CASSYSPSGSGELFF
CDR3 DNA: TGTGCCAGCAGTTACTCCCCTAGCGGGAGTGGAGAGCTGTTTTTT

V gene: TRBV28
clone size: many
J gene: TRBJ2-7
D gene: TRBD2
CDR3 protein: CASSSTGTSGRAYEQYF
CDR3 DNA: TGTGCCAGCAGTTCAACCGGGACTAGCGGGAGGGCCTACGAGCAGTACTTC

V gene: TRBV11-2
clone size: many
J gene: TRBJ2-3
D gene: -
CDR3 protein: CASKFSRTDTQYF
CDR3 DNA: TGTGCCAGCAAATTCTCCAGGACAGATACGCAGTATTTT

V gene: TRBV29-1
clone size: many
J gene: TRBJ2-5
D gene: TRBD2
CDR3 protein: CSALAGWDETQYF
CDR3 DNA: TGCAGCGCCCTAGCGGGGTGGGACGAGACCCAGTACTTC

V gene: TRBV11-2
clone size: many
J gene: TRBJ2-5
D gene: TRBD2
CDR3 protein: CASSRGTRETQYF
CDR3 DNA: TGTGCCAGCAGCCGCGGGACTAGAGAGACCCAGTACTTC

V gene: TRBV4-3
clone size: many
J gene: TRBJ2-7
D gene: -
CDR3 protein: CASSQDPQLGEVHF
CDR3 DNA: TGCGCCAGCAGCCAAGATCCCCAGTTGGGAGAGGTGCACTTC

V gene: TRBV11-2
clone size: many
J gene: TRBJ1-1
D gene: TRBD1
CDR3 protein: CASSLQGAKTEAFF
CDR3 DNA: TGTGCCAGCAGCTTACAGGGGGCTAAGACTGAAGCTTTCTTT

V gene: TRBV20-1
clone size: many
J gene: TRBJ1-1
D gene: TRBD1
CDR3 protein: CSAVTGYGTEAFF
CDR3 DNA: TGCAGTGCCGTGACAGGGTATGGCACTGAAGCTTTCTTT

V gene: TRBV20-1
clone size: many
J gene: TRBJ2-5
D gene: -
CDR3 protein: CSAQGLAGGETQYF
CDR3 DNA: TGCAGTGCTCAGGGGTTAGCTGGGGGAGAGACCCAGTACTTC

V gene: TRBV9
clone size: -
J gene: TRBJ2-3
D gene: -
CDR3 protein: CASSVVSGRTDTQYF
CDR3 DNA: TGTGCCAGCAGCGTAGTGTCGGGGCGCACAGATACACAGTATTTT

V gene: TRBV5-1
clone size: many
J gene: TRBJ1-5
D gene: -
CDR3 protein: CASSPSGTDHQPQHF
CDR3 DNA: TGCGCCAGCAGCCCCTCCGGGACGGACCATCAGCCCCAGCATTTT